What follows describes a single T cell receptor beta chain. It has no known antigen specificity. No base qualities exist here, and no much larger clone lies one base off it. The record originates from a study of blood T cells in healthy people across ages (dated by TCRdb to about 2015). Broadly, across the study: In model experiments, template switching captured about one uniquely barcoded TCR beta cDNA molecule for every two T cells. Four age groups were formed from the donors: young (average 16 years), middle-aged (just under 40), aged (approximately 60) and long-lived (less than 85). Using deep sequencing normalized with unique cDNA molecular identifiers, the study measured how TCR beta repertoire diversity changes with age. To avoid experimental bias, donors of different ages were spread randomly across the sequencing lanes. Using the same blood draw, the study looked at two additional independent replicas of 1 million unique cDNA reads for two donors, one aged 18 to 30 and the other aged 80 or older.

The roughly 39 donors, aged about 6 to 95 years, were systemically healthy Caucasian individuals from Russia. About 10 milliliters of peripheral blood were collected from each donor into EDTA-treated Vacutainer tubes. Ficoll-Paque density-gradient centrifugation was used to isolate PBMCs, with at least 7 million per sample. Total RNA was extracted from PBMCs with Trizol reagent, with at least 5 micrograms obtained per sample. For every donor, an aliquot of PBMCs went through flow cytometry to measure the percentages of naive CD45RAhigh/CD27high T cells. Study-wide findings and limitations: Observed TCR beta diversity per million T cells fell roughly linearly with age, and a significant reduction was already apparent by age around 44. Estimates of total diversity based on one million sequenced T cells were regarded as lower bounds and as underestimates. Compared with the aged group, the long-lived group had more naive CD4+ T cells, fewer expanded clones and increased TCR diversity, suggesting age selection. Bulk unsorted PBMC profiling prevented conclusive comparison of naive and antigen-experienced compartments. A strong correlation was found between observed TCR beta diversity and the percentage of naive T cells measured by flow cytometry. Donor CMV infection status was unknown, potentially confounding age-related changes in expanded clonotypes.

The protocol used for the library was 5' RACE. Sequencing took place on an Illumina HiSeq 2500. A second PCR of about 7 to 12 cycles was run with a J-beta primer mix and a sample-barcoded 5' primer. A template-switch 5' adaptor carrying 12 random nucleotides introduced a unique molecular identifier onto each TCR beta cDNA molecule. Each sample yielded at least 3 million CDR3-containing paired-end reads. The Mint cDNA synthesis kit, primed by a TRBC-specific oligonucleotide, was used to synthesize first-strand cDNA from all RNA. Following uracil-DNA glycosylase treatment, a first 18-cycle PCR with universal primers M1SS and BC2_uni_R was performed on all cDNA. Per the source publication's procedure: Normalization of each sample was performed by random selection of 1 million high-quality reads, each carrying a distinct molecular identifier. Instead of being binned into consensus sequences, reads with shared molecular identifiers were discarded. MiTCR, with a Q25 quality threshold and the strictest error-elimination algorithm, was used for CDR3 identification, clonotype clustering and error correction. A nonparametric unseen species model with Euler transformation was used to estimate lower-bound total TCR beta diversity. TCRdb passed the public sequencing reads through fastp at Q25 and MiXCR, retaining productive beta sequences. When rows share a CDR3 protein, they turn into one entry using the most common DNA and genes. TCRdb's processing, not the authors', yielded these V and J calls. The sample table holds 650,000 to 1,000,000 distinct CDR3 sequences, of which less than 60% were seen once. The ten largest account for around 18% of the sample.

The clonotype was recovered from a man older than 75 in good health. The specimen was blood.

At the DNA level, the sequence is TGCAGTGCTAGAGGGGCGGGTCAAGAGACCCAGTACTTC. It translates to CSARGAGQETQYF. Rearrangement joined TRBV20-1 to TRBJ2-5, with TRBD2 perhaps the D gene, on 5 matching bases. The junction carries 8 bases between V and J, which are trimmed by 1 base and 2 bases respectively. CDR1 and CDR2 were assigned from the germline V gene (reference sequence) as DFQATT and SNEGSKA. The CDR3 covers 13 residues, taking in both the cysteine and the phenylalanine. Left in the record is the CDR3 DNA by itself, 39 bases read in frame from the first base.